These 30 T cell receptor beta chains were sequenced from one sample in a study of T cell repertoires in cytomegalovirus infection. Their specific antigens are unknown. In TCRdb, the reads were re-called with MiXCR into one record per CDR3 protein. Of around 900,000 distinct CDR3 sequences detected, 30% to 40% appear once; the ten largest clones hold 13%. Sequenced material: cultured CD8+ T cells from PBMCs, taken from culture after CMV antigen stimulation. These TCRs come from a human donor in good health (CMV status not recorded). Some clones in this sample may be carry-over from other donors' samples.

This clonotype occurred many times. This sequence joins TRBV7-6 and TRBJ2-3, with 10 bases identical to TRBD2. Germline CDR1 reads SGHVS; CDR2 reads FNYEAQ. CDR3 length: 15 amino acids. Trimming removed 5 bases from V and 2 bases from J; junction bases left unmatched: 4. CDR3 protein: CASSITSGATDTQYF. As DNA, the CDR3 is TGTGCCAGCAGCATTACTAGCGGGGCCACAGATACGCAGTATTTT. Full variable domain (rest looked up from reference TRBV7-6 and TRBJ2-3): GAGVSQSPRYKVTKRGQDVALRCDPISGHVSLYWYRQALGQGPEFLTYFNYEAQQDKSGLPNDRFSAERPEGSISTLTIQRTEQRDSAMYRCASSITSGATDTQYFGPGTRLTVL.

The rearrangement uses TRBV12-5 and TRBJ1-3; D is perhaps TRBD1 (5 bases). The CDR3 contains 15 residues. The V gene lost 1 base and the J gene lost 0 bases, with 7 bases spanning the gap. Germline V gene sequence: CDR1 LGHNT, CDR2 FRNRAP. The CDR3 loop is CASGLGDSSGNTIYF. DNA of the CDR3: TGTGCTAGTGGTTTGGGCGACAGCTCTGGAAACACCATATATTTT.

The chain uses TRBV7-9 and TRBJ2-3; TRBD1 matches 7 bases. The J segment lost 1 base and the V segment lost 7 bases, leaving 5 bases of the junction unmatched. Germline V gene sequence: CDR1 SEHNR, CDR2 FQNEAQ (reference sequence). This CDR3 has 14 residues. The CDR3 sequence is CASMGQNRTDTQYF. CDR3 coding DNA: TGTGCCAGCATGGGACAGAACCGCACAGATACGCAGTATTTT.

V usage is TRBV6-2 or TRBV6-3 and J usage is TRBJ2-5; tentatively, D is TRBD1 (5 bases). Germline V gives CDR1 MNHEY, CDR2 SVGEGT. The CDR3 consists of 16 residues. V dropped 4 bases and J dropped 3 bases, with 18 bases sitting between them. CDR3 coding DNA: TGTGCCAGCAGTTTTCTACAGGCGGACCCCAAAGAGACCCAGTACTTC. Protein product: CASSFLQADPKETQYF.

This clonotype was detected only a few times. This chain uses TRBV29-1 with TRBJ1-1; D not resolved. The CDR3 runs 12 residues. Trimming shortened V by 7 bases and J by 0 bases, and 9 bases separated the two germline ends. Looked up from germline, CDR1 is SQVTM and CDR2 is ANQGSEA. The CDR3 region is CSETPMNTEAFF. As DNA, the CDR3 is TGCAGCGAGACACCTATGAACACTGAAGCTTTCTTT.

This chain connects TRBV7-9 to TRBJ2-6, with unresolved D. V was pared by 6 bases and J by 0 bases, with 12 bases between. The CDR3 is 16 amino acids. Germline CDR1 SEHNR, CDR2 FQNEAQ (reference sequence). In DNA, the CDR3 is TGTGCCAGCAGGGCACCAGGAAACTCTGGGGCCAACGTCCTGACTTTC. Its protein is CASRAPGNSGANVLTF.

The V and J genes are TRBV7-6 and TRBJ2-7; 7 nucleotides agree with TRBD2. V dropped 5 bases and J dropped 5; count of bases not matched to a gene: 9. Germline V gene sequence: CDR1 SGHVS, CDR2 FNYEAQ. There are 14 residues in the CDR3. DNA of the CDR3: TGTGCCAGCAGCCCACCGGCGGGGGTCCACGAGCAGTACTTC. Its translation is CASSPPAGVHEQYF. Full variable domain (rest looked up from reference TRBV7-6 and TRBJ2-7): GAGVSQSPRYKVTKRGQDVALRCDPISGHVSLYWYRQALGQGPEFLTYFNYEAQQDKSGLPNDRFSAERPEGSISTLTIQRTEQRDSAMYRCASSPPAGVHEQYFGPGTRLTVT.

The chain recombines TRBV7-8 with TRBJ2-7; D unclear. This CDR3 has 14 amino acids. Germline V lookup: CDR1 SGHVS, CDR2 FQNEAQ. Trimming pared 1 base from V and 1 base from J, leaving 8 bases between. This CDR3 is CASSLEATSYEQYV. The CDR3 nucleotides are TGTGCCAGCAGCTTAGAGGCCACTTCCTACGAGCAGTACGTC.

This clonotype has only a few counts. The rearrangement uses TRBV7-8 and TRBJ1-2; D may be TRBD1 (5 bases). CDR1 and CDR2 from the germline V gene are SGHVS and FQNEAQ. The V gene lost 1 base and the J gene lost 0 bases, with 21 bases spanning the gap. This CDR3 region has 19 residues. The CDR3 is CASSLDPGTIAGPNYGYTF. In nucleotides, the CDR3 is TGTGCCAGCAGCTTAGACCCCGGGACTATCGCCGGACCTAACTATGGCTACACCTTC.

The table lists this clonotype with many counts. The CDR3 nucleotides read TGTGCCAGCAGCACCAGCAGAGGGGGAGGGCCCCACGAGCAGTACTTC. This gives the protein CASSTSRGGGPHEQYF. This chain joins TRBV7-6 and TRBJ2-7; maybe TRBD2 (7 bases). Germline V gene lookup returns CDR1 SGHVS and CDR2 FNYEAQ. With 5 bases removed from V and 5 bases from J, the gap between germline ends came to 22 bases. CDR3 length: 16 residues.

A few counts support this clonotype. The rearrangement uses TRBV7-9 and TRBJ2-7; D may be TRBD1 (5 bases). There are 14 residues in the CDR3. The germline gives CDR1 SEHNR, CDR2 FQNEAQ (reference sequence). With 5 bases removed from V and 2 bases from J, the gap between germline ends came to 13 bases. CDR3 protein: CASSAGNFAYEQYV. The DNA for the CDR3 is TGTGCCAGCAGCGCAGGGAATTTCGCCTACGAGCAGTACGTC.

This clonotype was counted ten times or more. This chain connects TRBV12-3 or TRBV12-4 to TRBJ2-1, with a weak D call TRBD1 (6 bases). The CDR3 runs 13 residues. V was cut by 3 bases and J by 6 bases, with 9 bases left in between. Here the CDR3 DNA reads TGTGCCAGCAGTTTCACAGGGCCCAATGAGCAGTTCTTC. It codes for CASSFTGPNEQFF.

This clonotype has a count of ten or more. This chain connects TRBV7-6 to TRBJ2-2; 8 bases agree with TRBD2. V dropped 4 bases and J dropped 1; count of bases not matched to a gene: 8. This CDR3 is 17 amino acids long. Germline lookup yields CDR1 SGHVS and CDR2 FNYEAQ. The CDR3, as DNA: TGTGCCAGCAGCTCCCTGGGTAGCGGGGAGAACACCGGGGAGCTGTTTTTT. Translating gives CASSSLGSGENTGELFF.

This clonotype was seen more than once but under ten times. The V gene is TRBV11-1, the J gene TRBJ1-1, with unresolved D. Germline V gene lookup returns CDR1 SGHAT and CDR2 FQDESV (reference sequence). The V end was cut by 0 bases, the J end by 4 bases, with 9 bases between. This CDR3 spans 14 amino acids. The CDR3 coding sequence is TGTGCCAGCAGCTTAGCGCGCCAACCCACTGAAGCTTTCTTT. Translation: CASSLARQPTEAFF.

This clonotype was observed a few times. The chain carries TRBV7-9 and TRBJ2-1, with 7 bases fitting TRBD2. Germline-derived CDR1 and CDR2 are SEHNR and FQNEAQ (reference sequence). CDR3 size: 15 residues. After removal of 4 bases from V and 5 bases from J, the junction contained 8 bases not matched to a gene. CDR3 DNA sequence: TGTGCCAGCAGCTGGGGGGGAGGGCCGGACAATGAGCAGTTCTTC. Its protein is CASSWGGGPDNEQFF.

The rearrangement links TRBV19 to TRBJ1-2; D gene uncertain. This CDR3 region has 15 residues. The germline V and J ends were trimmed by 2 bases and 0 bases, with 10 bases remaining between them. Germline CDR1 reads LNHDA; CDR2 reads SQIVND (reference sequence). CDR3 sequence reads: CASSIHSLPNYGYTF. The CDR3 bases are TGTGCCAGTAGTATACACAGCCTTCCTAACTATGGCTACACCTTC.

The genes are TRBV5-1 and TRBJ2-1, with D perhaps TRBD1 (5 bases). The V end lost 6 bases, the J end lost 0 bases, and 19 bases lay between the germline ends. This CDR3 has 17 amino acids. CDR1 is SGHRS and CDR2 is YFSETQ in the germline V gene. CDR3 bases: TGCGCCAGCAACCCCAATATGGGGCCCGTCTCCTACAATGAGCAGTTCTTC. Translated, it gives CASNPNMGPVSYNEQFF.

The gene calls are TRBV12-5 and TRBJ1-5; D is possibly TRBD1 (5 bases). Per germline, CDR1 LGHNT and CDR2 FRNRAP. This CDR3 has 12 amino acids. The DNA for the CDR3 is TGTGTTACGGGGCCGGGCAATCAGCCCCAGCATTTT. This codes for CVTGPGNQPQHF.

This sequence joins TRBV12-3 or TRBV12-4 and TRBJ2-2, with no clear D. The CDR3 sequence is 12 residues long. Trimming took 5 bases from V and 8 from J, leaving 9 bases between them. CDR3 residues: CASSPVWGELFF. The CDR3 DNA follows: TGTGCCAGCAGTCCCGTATGGGGGGAGCTGTTTTTT.

Worth noting for this clonotype: The junction differs from germline at one of its ends, possibly a read error. The genes are TRBV6-1 and TRBJ2-1, with 14 bases fitting TRBD2. This CDR3 comprises 15 residues. Looked up from germline, CDR1 is MNHNS and CDR2 is SASEGT. The CDR3 coding sequence is TGTGCCAACAGTCAGACTAGCGGGGGGGCCGTCCCCCAGTTCTTC. Translating it yields CANSQTSGGAVPQFF.

As to this clonotype: This may be a read error: a much more frequent sequence differs by one nucleotide. V gene TRBV7-6 combines with J gene TRBJ2-7; perhaps D is TRBD1 or TRBD2 (5 bases each). The CDR3 contains 13 residues. Per the germline V gene, CDR1 is SGHVS and CDR2 is FNYEAQ. The CDR3: CASSLGVGSEHYV. CDR3 DNA: TGTGCCAGCAGCCTGGGGGTAGGAAGCGAGCATTACGTC.

This clonotype was recorded at least ten times. The chain has TRBV7-9 and TRBJ1-5; no clear D. With 2 bases removed from V and 1 base from J, the gap between germline ends came to 15 bases. The germline V gene has CDR1 SEHNR and CDR2 FQNEAQ (reference sequence). CDR3 length equals 17 residues. Written as DNA, the CDR3 is TGTGCCAGCAGCTTAAGTCACAGCCTAGTGAGCAATCAGCCCCAGCATTTT. This encodes CASSLSHSLVSNQPQHF.

The chain uses TRBV5-1 and TRBJ2-1; D is perhaps TRBD1 (5 bases). CDR3 length: 15 residues. The V gene lost 4 bases and the J gene lost 3 bases, with 14 bases spanning the gap. Germline V gives CDR1 SGHRS, CDR2 YFSETQ. CDR3 sequence reads: CASSTTQGVYNEQFF. The CDR3 DNA follows: TGCGCCAGCAGCACGACCCAGGGCGTCTACAATGAGCAGTTCTTC.

The CDR3 DNA reads as TGCAGTGCTAGAGATGGGACAGGGAGCTCCTATAATTCACCCCTCCACTTT. Its translation: CSARDGTGSSYNSPLHF. V is TRBV20-1 and J is TRBJ1-6; TRBD1 matches at 9 bases. Germline trimming cut 0 bases from V and 0 bases from J; bases unmatched to any gene: 3. CDR1 is DFQATT, CDR2 SNEGSKA, per germline (reference sequence). This CDR3 has 17 amino acids.

This chain joins TRBV19 and TRBJ1-1; D call uncertain. V lost 5 bases and J 6 bases, leaving 16 bases between the germline ends. Per germline, CDR1 LNHDA and CDR2 SQIVND (reference sequence). The CDR3 runs 14 residues. This chain's CDR3 is CASSARARRAEAFF. The CDR3 region has the DNA TGTGCCAGTAGTGCCCGGGCCCGCCGGGCTGAAGCTTTCTTT.

This clonotype was detected a few times. The genes are TRBV19 and TRBJ1-1; D unresolved. CDR3 size: 11 residues. Germline V gives CDR1 LNHDA, CDR2 SQIVND (reference sequence). The V end was cut by 4 bases, the J end by 10 bases, with 10 bases between. The CDR3 protein is CASSTPLGAFF. The CDR3 coding sequence is TGTGCCAGTAGTACCCCCCTCGGAGCTTTCTTT.

The chain joins TRBV4-1 to TRBJ2-1; 9 bases match TRBD1. CDR3 length: 14 amino acids. V gave up 4 bases and J gave up 8 bases; unmatched junction bases: 6. Germline loops: CDR1 MGHRA, CDR2 YSYEKL. CDR3 bases: TGCGCCAGCAGCCCACAGGGGGCTGGGGATGAGCAGTTCTTC. This sequence encodes CASSPQGAGDEQFF.

This rearrangement joins TRBV5-1 to TRBJ1-6; D is uncertain. There are 14 residues in the CDR3. The germline CDR1 and CDR2 sequences are SGHRS and YFSETQ. V gave up 4 bases and J gave up 9 bases, with 14 bases separating them. For the CDR3, the DNA is TGCGCCAGCAGCGAAGGCTTAGAGCTTTCACCCCTCCACTTT. Its translation: CASSEGLELSPLHF.

This clonotype was recorded many times. The chain is built from TRBV7-9 and TRBJ1-1; 7 positions match TRBD1. In germline, CDR1 is SEHNR, CDR2 FQNEAQ (reference sequence). The junction had 3 bases not matched to a gene; V was cut back by 5 bases and J by 3 bases. The CDR3 totals 13 residues. The CDR3 DNA is TGTGCCAGCAGCCGGGACAGAGACACTGAAGCTTTCTTT. Protein sequence: CASSRDRDTEAFF.

This CDR3 reads CASSLAGPFDEQYF. The CDR3 nucleotides read TGTGCCAGCAGCTTAGCGGGGCCGTTTGACGAGCAGTACTTC. This chain joins TRBV6-6 and TRBJ2-7, with 8 bases aligning to TRBD2. This CDR3 is built from 14 residues. Germline CDR1 MNHNY, CDR2 SVGAGI (reference sequence). The J segment lost 5 bases and the V segment lost 6 bases, leaving 9 bases of the junction unmatched.